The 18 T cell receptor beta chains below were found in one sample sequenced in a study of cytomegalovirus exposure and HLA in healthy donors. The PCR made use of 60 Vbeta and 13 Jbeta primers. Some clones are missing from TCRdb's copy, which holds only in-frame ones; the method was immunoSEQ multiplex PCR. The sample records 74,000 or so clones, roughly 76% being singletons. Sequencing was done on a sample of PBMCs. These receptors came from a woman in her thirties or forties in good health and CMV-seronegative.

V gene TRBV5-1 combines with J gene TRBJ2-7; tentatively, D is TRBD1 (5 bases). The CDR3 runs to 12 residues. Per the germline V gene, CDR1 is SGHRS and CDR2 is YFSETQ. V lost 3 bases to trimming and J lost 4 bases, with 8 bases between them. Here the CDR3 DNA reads TGCGCCAGCAGCTCCCAGGGATACGAGCAGTACTTC. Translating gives CASSSQGYEQYF.

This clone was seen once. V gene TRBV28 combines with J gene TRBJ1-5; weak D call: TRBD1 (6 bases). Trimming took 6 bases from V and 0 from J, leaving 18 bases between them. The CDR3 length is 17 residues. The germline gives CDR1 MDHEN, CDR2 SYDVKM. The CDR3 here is CASRSYVGGASNQPQHF. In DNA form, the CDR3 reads TGTGCCAGCAGATCCTACGTAGGGGGGGCTAGCAATCAGCCCCAGCATTTT.

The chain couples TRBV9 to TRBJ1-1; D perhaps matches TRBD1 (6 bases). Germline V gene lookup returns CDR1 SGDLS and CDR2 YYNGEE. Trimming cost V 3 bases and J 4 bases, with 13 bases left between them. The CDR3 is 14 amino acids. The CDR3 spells CASSASRGSTEAFF. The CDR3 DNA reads TGTGCCAGCAGCGCTTCCAGGGGTAGCACTGAAGCTTTCTTT.

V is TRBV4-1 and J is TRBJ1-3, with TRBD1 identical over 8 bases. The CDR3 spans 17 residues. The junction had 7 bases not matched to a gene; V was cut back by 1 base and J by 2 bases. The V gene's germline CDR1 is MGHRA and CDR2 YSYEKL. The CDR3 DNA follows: TGCGCCAGCAGCCAAGGAAGACAGGGGAGGACTGGAAACACCATATATTTT. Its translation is CASSQGRQGRTGNTIYF.

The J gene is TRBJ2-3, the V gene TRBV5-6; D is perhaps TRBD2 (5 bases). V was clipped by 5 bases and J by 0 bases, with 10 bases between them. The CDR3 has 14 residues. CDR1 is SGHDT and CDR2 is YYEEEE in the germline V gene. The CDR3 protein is CASSWERSTDTQYF. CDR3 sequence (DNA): TGTGCCAGCAGTTGGGAGAGAAGCACAGATACGCAGTATTTT. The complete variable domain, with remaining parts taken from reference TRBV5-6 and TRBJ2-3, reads DAGVTQSPTHLIKTRGQQVTLRCSPKSGHDTVSWYQQALGQGPQFIFQYYEEEERQRGNFPDRFSGHQFPNYSSELNVNALLLGDSALYLCASSWERSTDTQYFGPGTRLTVL.

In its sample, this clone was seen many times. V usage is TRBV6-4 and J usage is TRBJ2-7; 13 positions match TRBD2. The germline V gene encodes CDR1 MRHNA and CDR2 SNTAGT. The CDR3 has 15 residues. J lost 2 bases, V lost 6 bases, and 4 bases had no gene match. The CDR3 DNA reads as TGTGCCAGCAGCCCCACTAGCGGGGGGGCCTACGAGCAGTACTTC. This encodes CASSPTSGGAYEQYF.

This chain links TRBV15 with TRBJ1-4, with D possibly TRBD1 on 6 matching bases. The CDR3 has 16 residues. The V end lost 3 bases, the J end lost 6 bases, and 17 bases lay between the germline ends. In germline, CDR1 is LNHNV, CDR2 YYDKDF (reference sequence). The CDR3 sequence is CATSSVKGVGHEKLFF. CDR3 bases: TGTGCCACCAGCAGTGTAAAGGGGGTTGGTCATGAAAAACTGTTTTTT.

The CDR3 DNA sequence: TGTGCCAGCAGTGAAGGCCCGTCGGGTTACTCCTACGAGCAGTACTTC. It translates to CASSEGPSGYSYEQYF. The chain has TRBV6-1 and TRBJ2-7; D is undetermined. The CDR3 is 16 amino acids. In germline, CDR1 is MNHNS, CDR2 SASEGT. V lost 1 base and J 0 bases, leaving 13 bases between the germline ends.

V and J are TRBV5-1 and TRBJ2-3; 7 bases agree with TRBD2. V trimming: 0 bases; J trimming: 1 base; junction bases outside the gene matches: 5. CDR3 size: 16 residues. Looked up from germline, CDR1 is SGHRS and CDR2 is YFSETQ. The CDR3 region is CASSLGLAARTDTQYF. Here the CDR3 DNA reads TGCGCCAGCAGCTTGGGTCTAGCGGCCCGCACAGATACGCAGTATTTT.

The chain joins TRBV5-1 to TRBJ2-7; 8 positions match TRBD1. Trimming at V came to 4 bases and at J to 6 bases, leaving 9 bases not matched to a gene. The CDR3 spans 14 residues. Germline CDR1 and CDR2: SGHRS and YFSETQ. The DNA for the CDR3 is TGCGCCAGCAGCCCAAGGACAGGGATGAGCGAGCAGTACTTC. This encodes CASSPRTGMSEQYF.

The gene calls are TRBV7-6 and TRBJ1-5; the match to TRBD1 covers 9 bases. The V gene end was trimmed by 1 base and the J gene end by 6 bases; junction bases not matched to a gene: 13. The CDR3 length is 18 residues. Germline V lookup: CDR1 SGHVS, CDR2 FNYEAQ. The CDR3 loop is CASSLVASGQGFGQPQHF. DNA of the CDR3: TGTGCCAGCAGCTTAGTAGCCTCGGGACAGGGTTTCGGTCAGCCCCAGCATTTT.

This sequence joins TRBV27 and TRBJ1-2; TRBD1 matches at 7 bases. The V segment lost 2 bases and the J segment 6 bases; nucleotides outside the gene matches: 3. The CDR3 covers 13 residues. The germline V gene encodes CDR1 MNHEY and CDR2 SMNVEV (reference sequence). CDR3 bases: TGTGCCAGCAGTTTAGAAGGGGGCCATGGCTACACCTTC. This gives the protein CASSLEGGHGYTF.

The CDR3 here is CASSGGGETQYF. In nucleotides, the CDR3 is TGTGCCAGCAGTGGTGGGGGGGAGACCCAGTACTTC. The genes are TRBV2 and TRBJ2-5, with a possible D match to TRBD2 (6 bases). V shed 4 bases and J shed 5 bases, with 8 bases lying between them. The CDR3 contains 12 residues. The V gene's germline CDR1 is SNHLY and CDR2 FYNNEI.

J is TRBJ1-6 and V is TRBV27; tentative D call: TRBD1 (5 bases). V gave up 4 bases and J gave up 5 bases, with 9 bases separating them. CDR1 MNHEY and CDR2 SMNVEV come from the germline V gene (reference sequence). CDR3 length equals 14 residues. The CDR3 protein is CASSYRWDNSPLHF. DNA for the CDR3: TGTGCCAGCAGTTACAGGTGGGATAATTCACCCCTCCACTTT.

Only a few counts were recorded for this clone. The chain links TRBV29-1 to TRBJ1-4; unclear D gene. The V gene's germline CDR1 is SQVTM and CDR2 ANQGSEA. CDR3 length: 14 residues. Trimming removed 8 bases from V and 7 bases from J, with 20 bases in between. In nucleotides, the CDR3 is TGCAGCCCGCGAGATCGGAGAGAGATTGAAAAACTGTTTTTT. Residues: CSPRDRREIEKLFF.

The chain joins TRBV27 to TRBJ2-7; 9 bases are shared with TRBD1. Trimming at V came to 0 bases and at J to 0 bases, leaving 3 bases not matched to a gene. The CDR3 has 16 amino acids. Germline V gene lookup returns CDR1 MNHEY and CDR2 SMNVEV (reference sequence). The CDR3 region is CASSLSPGQGSYEQYF. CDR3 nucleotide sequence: TGTGCCAGCAGTTTATCGCCGGGACAGGGCTCCTACGAGCAGTACTTC.

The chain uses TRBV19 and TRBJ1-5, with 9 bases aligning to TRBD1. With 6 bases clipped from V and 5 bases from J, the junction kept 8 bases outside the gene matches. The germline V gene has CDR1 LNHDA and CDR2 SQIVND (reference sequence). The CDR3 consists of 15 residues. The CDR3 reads CASRPTGGLDQPQHF. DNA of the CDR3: TGTGCCAGTAGGCCTACAGGGGGCTTGGATCAGCCCCAGCATTTT.

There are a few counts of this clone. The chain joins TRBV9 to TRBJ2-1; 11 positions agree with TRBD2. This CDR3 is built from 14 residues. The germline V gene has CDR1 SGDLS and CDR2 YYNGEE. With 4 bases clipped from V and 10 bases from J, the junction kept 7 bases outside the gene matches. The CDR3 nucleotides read TGTGCCAGCAGCCTGGGGACTAGCGGAGACGAGCAGTTCTTC. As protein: CASSLGTSGDEQFF.